The T cell receptor beta chain described here comes from a study of neoadjuvant nivolumab and ipilimumab in lung cancer. Whole-study findings and limits: Resected-tumor TCR richness correlated positively with pretherapy blood richness. Only two of four nivolumab-treated tumors gained richness and clonality by surgery. Resected tumors had greater TCR richness and clonality than uninvolved lung.

Comment on this clone: As yet, its antigen is unknown.

With 5 bases clipped from V and 1 base from J, the junction kept 7 bases outside the gene matches. Germline V gives CDR1 SGHAT, CDR2 FQNNGV. The CDR3 extends over 15 amino acids. Sequencing was performed with immunoSEQ multiplex PCR; in TCRdb, only in-frame clones are kept and a portion is missing. The sample includes roughly 28,000 clones, roughly three quarters of them seen just once. The genes are TRBV11-2 and TRBJ1-1; 7 bases align to TRBD1. Specimen: tumor tissue, collected after neoadjuvant nivolumab, alone or with ipilimumab, at or shortly before surgery. The clonotype originates from an adult with non-small cell lung cancer. Here the CDR3 DNA reads TGTGCCAGCAGCCAAACAGGGGTCGAGAACACTGAAGCTTTCTTT. It translates to CASSQTGVENTEAFF.